This entry is about one T cell receptor beta chain. This record comes from a study of blood T cell repertoires in COVID-19. The V gene's germline CDR1 is LGHDT and CDR2 YNNKEL (reference sequence). V shed 5 bases and J shed 14 bases, with 15 bases lying between them. The CDR3 contains 11 residues. Authors' methods: From reference gene primer amplification, estimates of nucleated cell counts were derived. Assay: immunoSEQ multiplex PCR; the TCRdb copy retains only in-frame clones and omits some. V and J calls and clone size follow that table, whereas D and trimming were derived from the DNA. Found here are some 64,000 clones, around 70% of them singletons; the top ten hold 4.8%.

The genes are TRBV3-1 (or the pseudogene TRBV3-2) and TRBJ1-2; D is perhaps TRBD1 (6 bases). This TCR derives from a woman aged 70-85 years with COVID-19, enrolled during active disease. The sequenced material came from peripheral blood. The CDR3 is CASSNRDKETF. The CDR3 nucleotides read TGTGCCAGCAGCAACCGGGACAAAGAAACCTTC.